Shown below are 17 T cell receptor beta chains from a single sample sequenced in a study of spatial heterogeneity in lung cancer. Time point meaning: sample taken at primary tumor resection. TCRdb analysed the 5' RACE reads with MiXCR anew, one entry per CDR3 protein. The table has 1,500 to 2,000 distinct CDR3 sequences, 20% to 25% seen once. Study findings and constraints: Mutation tallies in tumors tracked expanded intratumoral alpha and beta TCR counts.

These receptors have no identified antigens. The sample in question was lung tumor tissue, obtained at surgery. The receptors derive from a male donor with early-stage non-small cell lung cancer.

This clonotype is labeled medium-sized. The V gene is TRBV11-2, the J gene TRBJ1-6; 7 bases fit TRBD1. Germline V gene sequence: CDR1 SGHAT, CDR2 FQNNGV. This CDR3 is built from 14 residues. Trimming cost V 3 bases and J 8 bases; bases outside gene matches: 4. As DNA, the CDR3 is TGTGCCAGCAGCTTGGGACAGAAGGATTCACCCCTCCACTTT. This codes for CASSLGQKDSPLHF.

By proportion, this clonotype is medium-sized (0.01 to 0.1%). The V gene is TRBV6-2 or TRBV6-3, the J gene TRBJ2-3; maybe TRBD1 (6 bases). This CDR3 region has 15 residues. Germline V gene sequence: CDR1 MNHEY, CDR2 SVGEGT. Trimming cost V 2 bases and J 2 bases, with 11 bases left between them. The CDR3 DNA follows: TGTGCCAGCAGTTACGGCACAGGGTACACAGATACGCAGTATTTT. Translated, it gives CASSYGTGYTDTQYF.

This clonotype is labeled as medium-sized. The gene calls are TRBV10-3 and TRBJ1-3; 10 positions agree with TRBD1. From germline, CDR1 is ENHRY and CDR2 SYGVKD. CDR3 length: 17 residues. V was pared by 4 bases and J by 0 bases, with 6 bases of the junction left unmatched. CDR3 coding DNA: TGTGCCATCAGTGTCCTGACAGGGGGCTCCTCTGGAAACACCATATATTTT. Translation: CAISVLTGGSSGNTIYF.

By share of the sample, this clonotype is medium-sized. The gene calls are TRBV24-1 and TRBJ1-5; tentative D call: TRBD1 (5 bases). CDR1 is KGHDR, CDR2 SFDVKD, per germline. This CDR3 is 14 amino acids long. V was pared by 8 bases and J by 3 bases, with 13 bases between. CDR3 sequence (DNA): TGTGCCACCAAAGGGGAAGGGAACAATCAGCCCCAGCATTTT. The encoded protein is CATKGEGNNQPQHF.

In its sample, this clonotype ranks as medium-sized. J is TRBJ1-3 and V is TRBV11-2; D might be TRBD1 (5 bases). The V end lost 3 bases, the J end lost 4 bases, and 13 bases lay between the germline ends. Germline V lookup: CDR1 SGHAT, CDR2 FQNNGV. The CDR3 has 15 residues. This chain's CDR3 is CASSLGFGAGNTIYF. The DNA of the CDR3 is TGTGCCAGCAGCTTGGGGTTCGGGGCAGGAAACACCATATATTTT.

This clonotype is medium-sized. The chain joins TRBV12-3 or TRBV12-4 to TRBJ2-5; D call uncertain. The CDR3 is 11 amino acids. V lost 6 bases and J lost 2, with 4 bases in between. The CDR3 DNA is TGTGCCAGCAGGTCTCAAGAGACCCAGTACTTC. Its translation is CASRSQETQYF.

By share, this clonotype counts as large. The chain is built from TRBV27 and TRBJ1-5; TRBD1 aligns across 7 bases. J gave up 0 bases and V 4 bases, and 3 bases lay outside the gene matches. Germline V CDR1 and CDR2: MNHEY, SMNVEV (reference sequence). The CDR3 runs to 15 residues. The CDR3 here is CASSSTGFSNQPQHF. The DNA of the CDR3 is TGTGCCAGCAGTTCGACAGGGTTTAGCAATCAGCCCCAGCATTTT.

By frequency in the sample, this clonotype is medium-sized (0.01 to 0.1%). The chain is built from TRBV27 and TRBJ1-5; 9 bases map to TRBD1. Germline CDR1 and CDR2: MNHEY and SMNVEV (reference sequence). V lost 7 bases and J lost 1; bases outside the gene matches: 5. CDR3 length: 15 amino acids. CDR3 coding DNA: TGTGCCAGCAAGGCAGGGACAGGGAGCAATCAGCCCCAGCATTTT. It is translated as CASKAGTGSNQPQHF.

This clonotype rates as medium-sized. DNA for the CDR3: TGCGCCAGCAGCCAAGATAGGGACAGGGAACTTCGGGGCTCGCCCCCAAAGTTCTTC. It is translated as CASSQDRDRELRGSPPKFF. The chain recombines TRBV4-1 with TRBJ2-1; 9 nucleotides line up with TRBD1. Trimming removed 0 bases from V and 14 bases from J; junction bases left unmatched: 23. Germline values: CDR1 MGHRA, CDR2 YSYEKL. This CDR3 region has 19 residues.

By share, this clonotype counts as medium-sized. The chain employs TRBV6-1 and TRBJ1-6, with D possibly TRBD1 on 5 matching bases. V was clipped by 6 bases and J by 4 bases, with 7 bases between them. Germline CDR1 and CDR2: MNHNS and SASEGT. The length of the CDR3 is 13 residues. The CDR3 DNA sequence: TGTGCCAGCAGACAGGTTTATAATTCACCCCTCCACTTT. This sequence encodes CASRQVYNSPLHF.

By frequency in the sample, this clonotype is large. The CDR3: CATRGTGDDSPLHF. CDR3 bases: TGTGCCACCAGAGGGACAGGGGATGATTCACCCCTCCACTTT. The J gene is TRBJ1-6, the V gene TRBV24-1, with 10 bases lining up with TRBD1. Losses at the gene ends were 7 bases for V and 8 bases for J; bases not matched to a gene: 4. There are 14 residues in the CDR3. Germline V gene lookup returns CDR1 KGHDR and CDR2 SFDVKD.

V is TRBV3-1 and J is TRBJ2-3; possibly TRBD1 for D (5 bases). V lost 1 base, J lost 2 bases, and 16 bases lay in between. The germline V gene encodes CDR1 LGHDT and CDR2 YNNKEL (reference sequence). The CDR3 spans 17 residues. The CDR3 bases are TGTGCCAGCAGCCAAGGTACCAGGGTAGATTCCACAGATACGCAGTATTTT. Translation: CASSQGTRVDSTDTQYF.

This clonotype is deemed medium-sized. This chain links TRBV7-9 with TRBJ2-2, with D perhaps matching TRBD2 (5 bases). Germline V gene lookup returns CDR1 SEHNR and CDR2 FQNEAQ (reference sequence). V lost 5 bases to trimming and J lost 0 bases, with 7 bases between them. The CDR3 loop spans 14 amino acids. CDR3 region: CASSTGTNTGELFF. In DNA, the CDR3 is TGTGCCAGCAGCACCGGGACGAACACCGGGGAGCTGTTTTTT.

By sample share, this clonotype is medium-sized. The chain carries TRBV5-1 and TRBJ2-1, with 9 nucleotides matching TRBD1. Germline CDR1 SGHRS, CDR2 YFSETQ. V lost 0 bases to trimming and J lost 7 bases; unmatched junction nucleotides: 11. CDR3 length: 17 amino acids. CDR3 sequence: CASSLEQGAHVGNEQFF. The DNA for the CDR3 is TGCGCCAGCAGCTTGGAACAGGGGGCGCATGTGGGGAATGAGCAGTTCTTC.

About this clonotype: Just one base apart from a much larger clone, this may be a read error. V and J are TRBV12-3 or TRBV12-4 and TRBJ2-1, with D possibly being TRBD1 (6 bases). The CDR3 spans 13 residues. The CDR3 nucleotides read TGTGCCATCAGGACAGAACAATACAGTGAGCAGTTCTTC. Residues: CAIRTEQYSEQFF.

This clonotype is categorized as medium-sized. V and J are TRBV11-2 and TRBJ2-7; 7 nucleotides line up with TRBD1. The J segment lost 5 bases and the V segment lost 2 bases, leaving 9 bases of the junction unmatched. The germline V gene has CDR1 SGHAT and CDR2 FQNNGV. The CDR3 covers 15 residues. DNA of the CDR3: TGTGCCAGCAGCTTATGGGTCGACAGGGCAAACGAGCAGTACGTC. It encodes CASSLWVDRANEQYV.

This clonotype is deemed medium-sized. The chain couples TRBV30 to TRBJ2-7; D is perhaps TRBD2 (6 bases). This CDR3 is built from 14 residues. The V end was cut by 1 base, the J end by 5 bases, with 15 bases between. Germline CDR1 GTSNPN, CDR2 SVGIG (reference sequence). The CDR3 region has the DNA TGTGCCTGGAGTGAGGGTGCGGGACGCGACGAGCAGTACTTC. Residues: CAWSEGAGRDEQYF.